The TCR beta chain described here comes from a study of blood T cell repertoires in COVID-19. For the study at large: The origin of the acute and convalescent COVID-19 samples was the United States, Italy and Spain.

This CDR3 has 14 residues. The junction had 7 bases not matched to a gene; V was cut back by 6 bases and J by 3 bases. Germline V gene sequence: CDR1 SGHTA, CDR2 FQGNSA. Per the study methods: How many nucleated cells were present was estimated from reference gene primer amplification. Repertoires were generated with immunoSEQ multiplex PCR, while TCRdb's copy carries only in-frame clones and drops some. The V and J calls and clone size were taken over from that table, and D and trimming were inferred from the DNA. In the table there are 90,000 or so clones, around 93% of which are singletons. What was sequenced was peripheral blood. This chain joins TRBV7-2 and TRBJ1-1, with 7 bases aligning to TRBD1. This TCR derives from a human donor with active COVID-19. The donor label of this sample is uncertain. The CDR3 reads CASRSDRADTEAFF. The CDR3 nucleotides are TGTGCCAGCAGGTCTGACAGGGCGGACACTGAAGCTTTCTTT.